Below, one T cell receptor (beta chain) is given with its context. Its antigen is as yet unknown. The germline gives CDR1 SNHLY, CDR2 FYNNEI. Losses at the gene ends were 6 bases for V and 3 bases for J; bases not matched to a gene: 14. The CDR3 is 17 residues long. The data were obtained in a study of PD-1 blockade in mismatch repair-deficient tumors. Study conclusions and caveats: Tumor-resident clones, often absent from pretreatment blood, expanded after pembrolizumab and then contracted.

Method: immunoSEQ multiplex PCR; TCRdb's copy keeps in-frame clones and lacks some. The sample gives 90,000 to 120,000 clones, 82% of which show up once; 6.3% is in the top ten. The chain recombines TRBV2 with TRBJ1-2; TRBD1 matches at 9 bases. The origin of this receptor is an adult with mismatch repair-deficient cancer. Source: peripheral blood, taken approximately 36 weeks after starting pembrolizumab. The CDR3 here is CASSDFGQGLLYYGYTF. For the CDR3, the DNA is TGTGCCAGCAGCGATTTTGGACAGGGGCTTTTGTACTATGGCTACACCTTC.